This T cell receptor (beta chain) was retrieved from a study of blood T cell dynamics during melanoma immunotherapy. Study at large: Metastatic melanoma patients received first-line pembrolizumab or nivolumab plus ipilimumab.

Time point: pre-treatment baseline. Response was assessed by RECIST 1.1 at 12 weeks, except a couple of rapid progressors. No patient had earlier systemic cancer treatment, concurrent immunosuppressants, or another active cancer. Profiling relied on immunoSEQ multiplex PCR, and the TCRdb table lists in-frame clones only, not all of them. The table lists some 4,300 clones, around four fifths of them singletons, with around 14% in the top ten. V lost 0 bases to trimming and J lost 6 bases, with 12 bases between them. Germline V lookup: CDR1 LGHNA, CDR2 YSLEER. This CDR3 has 15 amino acids. This clonotype was obtained from a human donor with melanoma. The chain uses TRBV4-3 and TRBJ1-5; D perhaps matches TRBD1 (5 bases). The sample here was blood, taken from a patient treated with checkpoint blockade. CDR3 in DNA: TGCGCCAGCAGCCAAGATGTTACAGGCAGTCAGCCCCAGCATTTT. Translated: CASSQDVTGSQPQHF.